Following are 21 T cell receptor beta chains from one sample sequenced in a study of T cell changes during pregnancy in multiple sclerosis (dated by TCRdb to about 2019). Preparation of the library involved the immunoSEQ multiplex PCR assay. The table was pulled from immuneACCESS by TCRdb, which kept in-frame rearrangements only. Such tables lose some clones; where checked, under half of the loss comes from unresolved V genes, and the rest has no known cause. Across this sample there are about 89,000 clones, with over 85% seen only once. Of the sample, approximately 1.6% falls within the top ten clones. The sequenced sample was peripheral blood, obtained after pregnancy. The receptors shown here come from a female donor in good health, enrolled as a control in a pregnancy study.

This chain joins TRBV5-6 and TRBJ2-7; a possible D gene is TRBD2 (6 bases). V lost 0 bases and J lost 6, with 7 bases in between. This CDR3 is built from 12 residues. CDR1 is SGHDT, CDR2 YYEEEE, per germline. CDR3: CASSLDGGEQYF. The CDR3 DNA follows: TGTGCCAGCAGCTTGGACGGGGGCGAGCAGTACTTC.

The chain combines TRBV5-1 with TRBJ2-5; 15 positions agree with TRBD2. CDR1 and CDR2 from the germline V gene are SGHRS and YFSETQ. This CDR3 contains 20 residues. V trimming: 2 bases; J trimming: 6 bases; junction bases outside the gene matches: 17. CDR3 loop: CASSFGLAGGPVEGGKTQYF. Written as DNA, the CDR3 is TGCGCCAGCAGCTTTGGACTAGCGGGAGGGCCCGTAGAAGGGGGGAAGACCCAGTACTTC. Filled out from reference TRBV5-1 and TRBJ2-5, the complete variable domain reads KAGVTQTPRYLIKTRGQQVTLSCSPISGHRSVSWYQQTPGQGLQFLFEYFSETQRNKGNFPGRFSGRQFSNSRSEMNVSTLELGDSALYLCASSFGLAGGPVEGGKTQYFGPGTRLLVL.

The rearrangement links TRBV6-5 to TRBJ2-5; 8 bases map to TRBD2. CDR1 MNHEY and CDR2 SVGAGI come from the germline V gene. V dropped 4 bases and J dropped 1; count of bases not matched to a gene: 2. The CDR3 is 14 residues long. The CDR3 DNA is TGTGCCAGCAGTTCCCTAGCGGGCCAAGAGACCCAGTACTTC. Encoded protein: CASSSLAGQETQYF.

The chain links TRBV5-1 to TRBJ2-5; 9 bases line up with TRBD1. The V segment lost 5 bases and the J segment 5 bases; nucleotides outside the gene matches: 4. Germline assignment: CDR1 SGHRS and CDR2 YFSETQ. This CDR3 contains 13 residues. CDR3 nucleotides: TGCGCCAGCAGAGGGACAGGGAGTGAGACCCAGTACTTC. Its protein is CASRGTGSETQYF.

The V gene is TRBV28, the J gene TRBJ1-1; maybe TRBD1 (6 bases). CDR1 and CDR2 from the germline V gene are MDHEN and SYDVKM. The V and J ends lost 6 bases and 1 base respectively, with 12 bases between them. This CDR3 comprises 14 residues. The CDR3 DNA follows: TGTGCCAGCAGACGAAGGGGGGGGAACACTGAAGCTTTCTTT. As protein: CASRRRGGNTEAFF. Together with reference TRBV28 and TRBJ1-1, the CDR3 gives the full variable domain: DVKVTQSSRYLVKRTGEKVFLECVQDMDHENMFWYRQDPGLGLRLIYFSYDVKMKEKGDIPEGYSVSREKKERFSLILESASTNQTSMYLCASRRRGGNTEAFFGQGTRLTVV.

The rearrangement links TRBV5-6 to TRBJ1-2; 12 bases are a match to TRBD1. Germline-derived CDR1 and CDR2 are SGHDT and YYEEEE. The CDR3 is 15 residues long. The trim removed 3 bases at V and 3 bases at J, leaving 3 bases unmatched. Here the CDR3 reads CASSSGTGGHYGYTF. As DNA, the CDR3 is TGTGCCAGCAGCTCCGGGACAGGGGGCCACTATGGCTACACCTTC.

The J gene is TRBJ2-7, the V gene TRBV7-2, with 7 bases lining up with TRBD1. Germline trimming cut 1 base from V and 2 bases from J; bases unmatched to any gene: 2. There are 14 residues in the CDR3. Germline V CDR1 and CDR2: SGHTA, FQGNSA. This chain's CDR3 is CASSLGGGPYEQYF. Written as DNA, the CDR3 is TGTGCCAGCAGCTTAGGAGGGGGCCCCTACGAGCAGTACTTC.

J is TRBJ2-2 and V is TRBV5-8, with D tentatively TRBD1 (5 bases). This CDR3 has 13 residues. V lost 4 bases and J 5 bases, leaving 9 bases between the germline ends. Germline V CDR1 and CDR2: SGHTS, YDEGEE. CDR3 sequence: CASSPRGTGELFF. The CDR3 region has the DNA TGTGCCAGCAGCCCAAGGGGAACCGGGGAGCTGTTTTTT.

The genes are TRBV5-1 and TRBJ1-2, with D perhaps TRBD1 (5 bases). The CDR3 is 14 residues long. Germline assignment: CDR1 SGHRS and CDR2 YFSETQ. V lost 4 bases to trimming and J lost 0 bases, with 10 bases between them. The CDR3 DNA is TGCGCCAGCAGCGCGGACATCCCTAACTATGGCTACACCTTC. This gives the protein CASSADIPNYGYTF.

This chain uses TRBV7-6 with TRBJ2-2; 9 nucleotides align to TRBD1. CDR1 and CDR2 from the germline V gene are SGHVS and FNYEAQ. The CDR3 has 15 amino acids. The V and J ends lost 0 bases and 7 bases, in that order; junction bases with no gene match: 3. Written as DNA, the CDR3 is TGTGCCAGCAGCTTAGCGGGACAGGGTATCGGGGAGCTGTTTTTT. Translation: CASSLAGQGIGELFF.

The rearrangement links TRBV29-1 to TRBJ2-7; 7 bases are a match to TRBD1. Trimming removed 2 bases from V and 0 bases from J; junction bases left unmatched: 1. CDR3 length equals 13 residues. CDR1 SQVTM and CDR2 ANQGSEA come from the germline V gene. The CDR3 protein is CSVERDSSYEQYF. The CDR3 DNA follows: TGCAGCGTTGAAAGGGACAGCTCCTACGAGCAGTACTTC.

This chain links TRBV6-1 with TRBJ2-7; D might be TRBD1 (5 bases). There are 15 residues in the CDR3. Germline V gene data show CDR1 as MNHNS and CDR2 as SASEGT. Trimming cost V 1 base and J 7 bases, with 17 bases left between them. The CDR3 spells CASSEVQGSLGEQYF. CDR3 DNA: TGTGCCAGCAGTGAAGTCCAGGGATCCCTGGGGGAGCAGTACTTC.

J is TRBJ2-1 and V is TRBV7-2; the match to TRBD2 covers 7 bases. The CDR3 consists of 12 residues. With 4 bases clipped from V and 7 bases from J, the junction kept 1 base outside the gene matches. The germline V gene encodes CDR1 SGHTA and CDR2 FQGNSA. CDR3 nucleotides: TGTGCCAGCAGCTGGGGGGGTAATGAGCAGTTCTTC. It translates to CASSWGGNEQFF.

DNA for the CDR3: TGTGCCAGCAGTTTAATGGGACAGTACGAGCAGTACTTC. Translating it yields CASSLMGQYEQYF. The rearrangement joins TRBV28 to TRBJ2-7; 7 nucleotides match TRBD1. There are 13 residues in the CDR3. The germline V gene encodes CDR1 MDHEN and CDR2 SYDVKM. V gave up 2 bases and J gave up 4 bases; unmatched junction bases: 2.

This chain connects TRBV18 to TRBJ2-3, with 12 positions matching TRBD2. V gave up 3 bases and J gave up 4 bases; unmatched junction bases: 5. The germline V gene encodes CDR1 KGHSH and CDR2 LQKENI. The CDR3 extends over 16 amino acids. The CDR3 DNA is TGTGCCAGCTCACCCCTAGCGGGAGGGGTTGCAGATACGCAGTATTTT. It specifies CASSPLAGGVADTQYF.

This chain joins TRBV14 and TRBJ2-2, with 8 bases fitting TRBD2. V trimming: 4 bases; J trimming: 6 bases; junction bases outside the gene matches: 4. Germline-derived CDR1 and CDR2 are SGHDN and FVKESK. The CDR3 is made up of 14 amino acids. CDR3 loop: CASSLSGKAGELFF. The CDR3 DNA reads as TGTGCCAGCAGCCTTAGCGGGAAAGCCGGGGAGCTGTTTTTT.

The CDR3 nucleotides are TGTGCCATCCGGGGAGGACTTACAAAAGAGACCCAGTACTTC. Translation: CAIRGGLTKETQYF. V gene TRBV2 combines with J gene TRBJ2-5; D might be TRBD2 (6 bases). The CDR3 runs to 14 residues. V lost 10 bases and J lost 3, with 18 bases in between. Germline V gene sequence: CDR1 SNHLY, CDR2 FYNNEI.

The V gene is TRBV10-3, the J gene TRBJ2-5, with 13 bases identical to TRBD2. Germline trimming cut 4 bases from V and 1 base from J; bases unmatched to any gene: 3. Germline CDR1 reads ENHRY; CDR2 reads SYGVKD. This CDR3 has 16 residues. CDR3 loop: CAISAGLAGTQETQYF. CDR3 in DNA: TGTGCCATCAGTGCGGGACTAGCGGGAACCCAAGAGACCCAGTACTTC.

The V call is TRBV7-6, the J call TRBJ2-7; TRBD1 matches 7 bases. This CDR3 is 15 amino acids long. Germline assignment: CDR1 SGHVS and CDR2 FNYEAQ. After removal of 5 bases from V and 2 bases from J, the junction contained 9 bases not matched to a gene. The CDR3 region is CASSQGTESPYEQYF. The CDR3 nucleotides read TGTGCCAGCAGCCAGGGGACAGAATCTCCCTACGAGCAGTACTTC.

V gene TRBV6-1 combines with J gene TRBJ2-1; 7 nucleotides align to TRBD2. The V segment lost 4 bases and the J segment 2 bases; nucleotides outside the gene matches: 5. Germline CDR1 MNHNS, CDR2 SASEGT. This CDR3 has 15 residues. CDR3 residues: CASSAGLGPYNEQFF. The CDR3 bases are TGTGCCAGCAGTGCCGGACTAGGGCCCTACAATGAGCAGTTCTTC.

Note on this clone: A read error may account for a junction end that differs from germline. The V call is TRBV7-7, the J call TRBJ2-1; 7 bases are shared with TRBD1. Germline V gene lookup returns CDR1 SSHAT and CDR2 FNYEAQ (reference sequence). The CDR3 extends over 13 amino acids. The CDR3 region is CASSTGVNNEQFF. The CDR3 nucleotides are TGTGCTAGCAGCACAGGGGTTAACAATGAGCAGTTCTTC.